Each of the 18 T cell receptor beta chains below was sequenced from the same sample in a study of shared clonotypes between healthy human individuals. Measured with immunoSEQ multiplex PCR; TCRdb has only the in-frame clones, and not every one. The sample carries approximately 1.1 million clones, around 78% recorded once. The sequenced sample was memory CD4+ T cells from PBMCs. The subset was: CD45RA-negative fraction. Source of these receptors: a man younger than 35 in good health. Some clones in this sample may be carry-over from other donors' samples.

The genes are TRBV5-1 and TRBJ2-3; the match to TRBD2 covers 10 bases. Trimming took 4 bases from V and 4 from J; bases not matched to a gene: 6. CDR1 SGHRS and CDR2 YFSETQ come from the germline V gene. The CDR3 covers 15 residues. The CDR3 DNA follows: TGCGCCAGCAGCCCGCTAGCGGGAGTTGCAGATACGCAGTATTTT. Protein product: CASSPLAGVADTQYF.

This chain links TRBV7-3 with TRBJ2-5, with D unresolved. V shed 5 bases and J shed 5 bases, with 12 bases lying between them. Germline CDR1 reads SGHTA; CDR2 reads FQGTGA. The CDR3 is 13 residues long. The DNA of the CDR3 is TGTGCCAGCAGCAAAGGGAATTCGGAGACCCAGTACTTC. Translating it yields CASSKGNSETQYF.

This rearrangement joins TRBV9 to TRBJ1-5; 9 positions match TRBD1. The CDR3 has 15 residues. The J segment lost 7 bases and the V segment lost 3 bases, leaving 8 bases of the junction unmatched. Germline values: CDR1 SGDLS, CDR2 YYNGEE. Here the CDR3 reads CASSAGDREGQPQHF. The DNA of the CDR3 is TGTGCCAGCAGCGCAGGGGACAGGGAAGGGCAGCCCCAGCATTTT.

This chain joins TRBV28 and TRBJ1-5, with D unclear. There are 18 residues in the CDR3. Germline V lookup: CDR1 MDHEN, CDR2 SYDVKM. Between the trimmed V and J ends, which lost 6 bases and 4 bases, there was a span of 25 bases. The CDR3 DNA follows: TGTGCCAGCAGCGCATACACGGGTAAAAGAGGCTCGAATCAGCCCCAGCATTTT. Translating it yields CASSAYTGKRGSNQPQHF.

This chain uses TRBV12-5 with TRBJ1-1; TRBD1 aligns across 9 bases. Losses at the gene ends were 7 bases for V and 9 bases for J; bases not matched to a gene: 6. The CDR3 spans 12 residues. CDR1 is LGHNT and CDR2 is FRNRAP in the germline V gene. CDR3 DNA: TGTGCTAGTGTCCAGGACAGGGGAAAAGCTTTCTTT. This encodes CASVQDRGKAFF.

CDR3 in amino acids: CASSFSSGRAGEQYF. The DNA for the CDR3 is TGTGCCAGCAGCTTTTCTAGCGGGAGGGCGGGCGAGCAGTACTTC. V is TRBV7-2 and J is TRBJ2-7; TRBD2 matches 12 bases. The CDR3 length is 15 residues. Per the germline V gene, CDR1 is SGHTA and CDR2 is FQGNSA. V lost 3 bases, J lost 6 bases, and 6 bases stayed unmatched.

The chain has TRBV5-6 and TRBJ2-4, with D uncertain. The length of the CDR3 is 14 residues. Per the germline V gene, CDR1 is SGHDT and CDR2 is YYEEEE. The ends were cut back, 1 base at V and 2 bases at J, with 7 bases in the middle. CDR3 bases: TGTGCCAGCAGCTTGCCTAGTTCCAAAAACATTCAGTACTTC. The encoded protein is CASSLPSSKNIQYF.

Here the CDR3 reads CASSSYSAEQYF. CDR3 nucleotide sequence: TGTGCCAGCAGCAGTTATAGCGCCGAGCAGTACTTC. The chain employs TRBV6-1 and TRBJ2-7; D is perhaps TRBD2 (5 bases). In germline, CDR1 is MNHNS, CDR2 SASEGT. V lost 6 bases, J lost 6 bases, and 12 bases lay in between. The CDR3 loop spans 12 amino acids.

Turning to this clone: Other DNA sequences within the sample encode an identical CDR3. The chain has TRBV7-9 and TRBJ2-1; D unclear. The CDR3 sequence is 12 residues long. Germline values: CDR1 SEHNR, CDR2 FQNEAQ (reference sequence). Trimming shortened V by 1 base and J by 7 bases, and 5 bases separated the two germline ends. The CDR3 reads CASSLVGNEQFF. CDR3 nucleotide sequence: TGTGCCAGCAGCTTAGTGGGTAATGAGCAGTTCTTC.

This clone was seen a single time. The CDR3 reads CASSVVQGRYTGELFF. CDR3 DNA: TGTGCCAGCAGCGTAGTGCAGGGGCGATACACCGGGGAGCTGTTTTTT. V and J are TRBV9 and TRBJ2-2; D perhaps matches TRBD1 (6 bases). The V and J ends lost 0 bases and 3 bases respectively, with 12 bases between them. Germline V gene data show CDR1 as SGDLS and CDR2 as YYNGEE. This CDR3 spans 16 amino acids.

The rearrangement links TRBV27 to TRBJ2-2, with 8 positions matching TRBD1. V lost 5 bases, J lost 5 bases, and 4 bases stayed unmatched. CDR3 length: 14 amino acids. Germline V gene sequence: CDR1 MNHEY, CDR2 SMNVEV (reference sequence). CDR3 coding DNA: TGTGCCAGCAGTCGGGACAGGAGGACCGGGGAGCTGTTTTTT. Its protein product is CASSRDRRTGELFF.

This chain joins TRBV28 and TRBJ2-1; D remains unclear. This CDR3 is built from 11 residues. V lost 6 bases, J lost 13 bases, and 13 bases lay in between. Germline CDR1 reads MDHEN; CDR2 reads SYDVKM. This chain's CDR3 is CASRENGGQFF. The CDR3 DNA follows: TGTGCCAGCAGAGAAAACGGCGGACAGTTCTTC.

This clone was found a few times. The rearrangement joins TRBV7-8 to TRBJ1-5, with unresolved D. V was pared by 1 base and J by 5 bases, with 12 bases between. In germline, CDR1 is SGHVS, CDR2 FQNEAQ. CDR3 length equals 15 residues. CDR3 protein: CASSLDFYGDQPQHF. DNA for the CDR3: TGTGCCAGCAGCTTAGATTTTTACGGGGATCAGCCCCAGCATTTT. The full variable domain, its missing parts supplied by reference TRBV7-8 and TRBJ1-5, is GAGVSQSPRYKVAKRGQDVALRCDPISGHVSLFWYQQALGQGPEFLTYFQNEAQLDKSGLPSDRFFAERPEGSVSTLKIQRTQQEDSAVYLCASSLDFYGDQPQHFGDGTRLSIL.

The V and J genes are TRBV7-8 and TRBJ2-5; 9 positions agree with TRBD2. This CDR3 contains 15 residues. CDR1 SGHVS and CDR2 FQNEAQ come from the germline V gene. V trimming: 6 bases; J trimming: 5 bases; junction bases outside the gene matches: 10. CDR3: CASRVLREGLETQYF. Written as DNA, the CDR3 is TGTGCCAGCAGGGTGTTGCGGGAGGGCCTTGAGACCCAGTACTTC.

Notes on this clone: This CDR3 is also generated by other DNA sequences in the sample. The J gene is TRBJ2-1, the V gene TRBV7-3, with a tentative D call TRBD1 (6 bases). This CDR3 is built from 13 residues. Germline V lookup: CDR1 SGHTA, CDR2 FQGTGA. V was pared by 3 bases and J by 3 bases, with 6 bases between. The CDR3, as DNA: TGTGCCAGCAGCTTGGACAGCTACAATGAGCAGTTCTTC. It translates to CASSLDSYNEQFF.

V gene TRBV30 combines with J gene TRBJ1-3, with no clear D. CDR3 length equals 16 residues. Looked up from germline, CDR1 is GTSNPN and CDR2 is SVGIG (reference sequence). V was shortened by 2 bases and J by 0 bases, with 14 bases between the two germline ends. The DNA for the CDR3 is TGTGCCTGGAGTTCCCTTGGGTCATTCTCTGGAAACACCATATATTTT. Protein sequence: CAWSSLGSFSGNTIYF.

The chain joins TRBV9 to TRBJ1-3, with 7 bases matching TRBD1. The germline V gene encodes CDR1 SGDLS and CDR2 YYNGEE. V trimming: 3 bases; J trimming: 0 bases; junction bases outside the gene matches: 3. The CDR3 totals 15 residues. The CDR3 region is CASSATGVSGNTIYF. The CDR3 DNA sequence: TGTGCCAGCAGCGCTACAGGGGTCTCTGGAAACACCATATATTTT.

Details on this clone: One base away lies a much larger clone, so this may be a sequencing read error. Other DNA sequences in the sample encode the same CDR3. The chain uses TRBV5-1 and TRBJ1-1; a possible D gene is TRBD1 (5 bases). CDR3 length: 13 amino acids. V lost 2 bases, J lost 1 base, and 6 bases lay in between. CDR1 is SGHRS, CDR2 YFSETQ, per germline. This CDR3 is CASSFDRNTEAFF. The CDR3 DNA reads as TGCGCCAGCAGCTTTGACAGGAACACTGAAGCTTTCTTT.